A single sample is the source of the 7 T cell receptor beta chains below, sequenced in a study of blood T cells in healthy people across ages. Alongside a J-beta primer mix, a sample-barcoded 5' primer served in a second PCR lasting roughly 7 to 12 cycles. TCRdb independently ran MiXCR on the 5' RACE reads; one entry per CDR3 protein. This table has under 1,000,000 distinct CDR3 sequences, 35% to 40% appearing once. Sequencing used blood. These receptors were obtained from a man aged 18 to 35 in good health.

Worth noting for this clonotype: This clone may be a read error of a much larger clone one base away. The V call is TRBV12-3 or TRBV12-4, the J call TRBJ2-5; D is uncertain. V was clipped by 5 bases and J by 11 bases, with 18 bases between them. CDR3 length equals 13 residues. The CDR3 protein is CASSPEAWDEQYF. CDR3 in DNA: TGTGCCAGCAGTCCCGAGGCCTGGGATGAGCAGTACTTC.

The V call is TRBV10-3, the J call TRBJ1-5, with TRBD1 matching over 7 bases. From germline, CDR1 is ENHRY and CDR2 SYGVKD. This CDR3 region has 14 residues. V was clipped by 6 bases and J by 4 bases; unmatched bases: 6. For the CDR3, the DNA is TGTGCCATCAGCCCAACAGGGGAGAATCAGCCCCAGCATTTT. Amino acid sequence: CAISPTGENQPQHF.

This chain connects TRBV7-9 to TRBJ2-2; 9 nucleotides align to TRBD2. CDR1 is SEHNR, CDR2 FQNEAQ, per germline (reference sequence). With V trimmed by 7 bases and J by 2 bases, 8 bases remained unmatched. The CDR3 covers 16 residues. DNA for the CDR3: TGTGCCAGCACATCGGGACTAGCAAAAAACACCGGGGAGCTGTTTTTT. Amino acids: CASTSGLAKNTGELFF.

In this sample, this clonotype turned up a few times. V and J are TRBV12-3 or TRBV12-4 and TRBJ1-1, with 7 bases aligning to TRBD1. V gave up 8 bases and J gave up 2 bases; unmatched junction bases: 5. The CDR3 consists of 13 residues. CDR3 sequence: CASVTGVNTEAFF. The DNA for the CDR3 is TGTGCCAGCGTAACAGGGGTAAACACTGAAGCTTTCTTT.

This chain links TRBV20-1 with TRBJ2-3, with 12 nucleotides matching TRBD2. After removal of 6 bases from V and 7 bases from J, the junction contained 5 bases not matched to a gene. The CDR3 consists of 13 residues. CDR1 and CDR2 from the germline V gene are DFQATT and SNEGSKA (reference sequence). The CDR3 DNA is TGCAGTGCGTGGACTAGCGGGGTGTATACGCAGTATTTT. Translated: CSAWTSGVYTQYF.

This clonotype came up a few times. V gene TRBV7-2 combines with J gene TRBJ2-3; TRBD2 might be the D (6 bases). Germline V gene lookup returns CDR1 SGHTA and CDR2 FQGNSA. The CDR3 runs to 15 residues. Trimming left V 5 bases short and J 5 bases short, with 17 bases between. The CDR3 coding sequence is TGTGCCAGCAGCCCCGGGGAGGTAGCTGTAGATACGCAGTATTTT. This gives the protein CASSPGEVAVDTQYF.

DNA for the CDR3: TGTGCCACCAGAGGACAGGACGTGACCCAGTACTTC. Protein sequence: CATRGQDVTQYF. This sequence joins TRBV24-1 and TRBJ2-5; 7 nucleotides align to TRBD1. Trimming removed 7 bases from V and 7 bases from J; junction bases left unmatched: 5. CDR3 length: 12 residues. Germline V gene sequence: CDR1 KGHDR, CDR2 SFDVKD.